The clone carrying this TCR beta chain was counted many times. Antigen specificity is unknown. This entry is derived from a study of T cells after yellow fever vaccination. 5'RACE template switching added a universal primer site and UMIs to TCR cDNA. TCRdb fed the 5' RACE reads into MiXCR, producing one record per CDR3 protein. This sample carries over 300,000 distinct CDR3 sequences, less than 4.5% of them seen once, and the ten largest clones take 23%. CDR3 size: 15 residues. V lost 11 bases to trimming and J lost 6 bases, with 22 bases between them. Study-level points and caveats: Researchers noted that a small share of clonotypes showed up in both CD4 and CD8 compartments. The secondary T-cell response peaked on day 5, not day 15, but was weaker.

The sequence was collected from a man aged 18-30 years who received the YFV17D yellow fever vaccine. This chain connects TRBV12-3 or TRBV12-4 to TRBJ2-2; possible D gene TRBD2, 7 bases. This sample comprised PBMCs, obtained on the day of the yellow fever booster vaccination. CDR3 sequence reads: CAGKTGGGPSGELFF. The CDR3 nucleotides read TGTGCCGGCAAAACCGGCGGGGGCCCCTCCGGGGAGCTGTTTTTT.